This TCR beta chain was identified during a study of blood T cell repertoires in COVID-19 (dated by TCRdb to about 2020). Regarding the study in general: Samples covering the acute and convalescent phases of COVID-19 were provided by collaborators in the United States, Italy and Spain. The prospective study material was composed of cDNA or gDNA derived from T cells, B-cell-depleted T cells, or PBMCs. Subjects who had been exposed to COVID-19, were actively infected with it, or had recovered from it provided the deeply sampled blood TCRbeta repertoires that made up the dataset. The repertoires were released in a freely available public database meant as a resource for research on the immune response to SARS-CoV-2. Samples came from the ongoing ImmuneRACE study (first 160 participants) plus 1,254 subjects from 6 global collaborators. Sample metadata almost always included a de-identified subject ID, COVID-19 status, age in years and sex. HLA class I and class II types, where available, came from metadata supplied by the sample provider rather than from assay-based typing.

In Seattle, one collaborating source enrolled patients while the infection was active and tracked those patients longitudinally over the course of disease. The collaborating institutions used their own protocols to collect whole blood in K2EDTA tubes. For TCRbeta analysis, collaborators shipped samples in one of three forms: frozen whole blood, isolated PBMCs, or DNA extracted from either of those sample types. The CDR3 runs 16 residues from the cysteine to the phenylalanine. The CDR3 DNA has 48 bases and is translated from base 1. Based on the germline V gene, the CDR1 and CDR2 sequences are SGHAT and FQNNGV. Trimming accounts for 4 bases at V and 6 bases at J, while the number of junction bases matched to no gene is 7. Regarding this clone: No antigen is known for it. Qualities for individual bases were not recorded, and no much larger clone is one base off.

Here is what the overall study found, with its caveats: Clinical and demographic metadata were provided uncurated, with the amount varying by source and participant.

TCRbeta CDR3 regions were amplified from genomic DNA by means of the immunoSEQ Assay, a bias-controlled multiplex PCR. The paper's processing steps were these. Nucleated cell counts per sample were estimated from amplification of reference gene primers within the assay. To quantify the absolute abundance of each unique TCRbeta CDR3 rearrangement, sequence reads were collapsed and filtered. For each sample, productive Simpson clonality was calculated as the square root of Simpson's diversity index across productive rearrangements. The source is immuneACCESS, and TCRdb retained only in-frame sequences with V and J called. Part of the clones is not carried over; for the studies checked, unresolved V genes explain less than half of this, and the remainder is unexplained. That table gives V, J and clone size, and the DNA gave D and trimming. The sample records more than 150,000 clones, more than 80% of which are singletons. The ten largest clones represent around 12% of the sample.

The specimen sequenced was peripheral blood. The receptor comes from a woman aged 80 or over with COVID-19, enrolled during active disease. The chain is assembled from TRBV11-2 and TRBJ2-3, with TRBD2 identical over 13 junction bases. The sequenced DNA: TGTGCCAGCAGCTCACTAGCGGGGGGGCCGGCTGATACGCAGTATTTT. Translated, this is CASSSLAGGPADTQYF.